This is a list of T cell receptor beta chains from one sample in a study of T cells in Graves' hyperthyroidism and ophthalmopathy. MiXCR, applied by TCRdb to the multiplex PCR reads, yields one record per CDR3 protein. The sample lists around 300,000 distinct CDR3 sequences; roughly 22% were seen once. Material for sequencing was blood. The receptors here all came from a man aged 25 to 40 with Graves' ophthalmopathy. Each CDR3 is given with its conserved first and last residue. The D gene is left open where the match is weak. For some rows the clone size is stated as once, few or many, or as a class when expanded; others skip it.

V gene,clone size,J gene,D gene,CDR3 protein,CDR3 DNA
TRBV10-3,-,TRBJ1-1,-,CAISDVGWNTEAFF,TGTGCCATCAGTGACGTCGGTTGGAACACTGAAGCTTTCTTT
TRBV29-1,few,TRBJ2-7,TRBD2,CSVLERGDSYEQYF,TGCAGCGTTTTGGAGCGGGGGGACTCCTACGAGCAGTACTTC
TRBV20-1,-,TRBJ2-1,-,CSAEPGESYNEQFF,TGCAGTGCTGAGCCGGGAGAGTCCTACAATGAGCAGTTCTTC
TRBV7-9,-,TRBJ2-3,TRBD1,CASSLRTGGSTDTQYF,TGTGCCAGCAGCCTTCGGACAGGGGGTTCCACAGATACGCAGTATTTT
TRBV10-2,few,TRBJ1-1,-,CASSESRGAEAFF,TGCGCCAGCAGTGAGTCCCGGGGCGCTGAAGCTTTCTTT
TRBV2,-,TRBJ1-1,TRBD1,CASRQSDRVVFTEAFF,TGTGCCAGCAGACAGAGCGACAGGGTTGTTTTCACTGAAGCTTTCTTT
TRBV5-1,many,TRBJ2-7,-,CASAMIPSETSPYEQYF,TGCGCCAGCGCCATGATCCCGTCCGAGACCTCTCCCTACGAGCAGTACTTC
TRBV20-1,few,TRBJ2-3,TRBD1,CSARGTGAGTDTQYF,TGCAGTGCTAGAGGAACAGGGGCAGGGACAGATACGCAGTATTTT
TRBV28,-,TRBJ2-1,-,CASTSSGRRFVDEQFF,TGTGCCAGCACTTCTTCAGGACGCCGTTTTGTCGATGAGCAGTTCTTC
TRBV29-1,few,TRBJ2-1,-,CSVEALVEGAPEDGQFF,TGCAGCGTTGAAGCCCTCGTTGAGGGAGCGCCCGAAGATGGGCAGTTCTTC
TRBV28,few,TRBJ1-2,TRBD1,CASSPAGQGTMLWNYGYTF,TGTGCCAGCAGCCCCGCAGGACAGGGAACTATGTTATGGAACTATGGCTACACCTTC
TRBV10-3,few,TRBJ2-3,-,CAISVSSPTDTQYF,TGTGCCATCAGTGTTAGCAGTCCCACAGATACGCAGTATTTT
TRBV7-8,-,TRBJ2-3,-,CASSFDPTDTQYF,TGTGCCAGCAGCTTCGACCCCACAGATACGCAGTATTTT
TRBV30,-,TRBJ2-1,TRBD2,CAWSGAGGPYNEQFF,TGTGCCTGGAGTGGCGCGGGAGGCCCCTACAATGAGCAGTTCTTC
TRBV5-1,-,TRBJ1-3,-,CASSLVGGEGNTIYF,TGCGCCAGCAGCTTGGTTGGGGGAGAAGGAAACACCATATATTTT
TRBV10-3,-,TRBJ2-7,-,CAISHGTTIDEQYF,TGTGCCATCAGCCACGGGACAACTATTGACGAGCAGTACTTC
TRBV28,many,TRBJ2-1,TRBD2,CASSFRLLAGVTEQFF,TGTGCCAGCAGTTTTCGGTTACTAGCGGGAGTAACTGAGCAGTTCTTC
TRBV3-1,-,TRBJ1-2,-,CASSLEGSYGYTF,TGTGCCAGCAGCCTAGAGGGAAGCTATGGCTACACCTTC
TRBV20-1,many,TRBJ2-5,-,CSARDSLVGTQYF,TGCAGTGCTAGAGACTCCCTTGTGGGGACCCAGTACTTC
TRBV12-3/TRBV12-4,-,TRBJ2-7,TRBD2,CASSKSVGGPYEQYF,TGTGCCAGCAGTAAAAGCGTGGGAGGGCCCTACGAGCAGTACTTC
TRBV12-5,-,TRBJ2-2,TRBD2,CASGLVLASGRPRSGELFF,TGTGCTAGTGGTTTGGTATTGGCTAGCGGGAGACCGAGATCCGGGGAGCTGTTTTTT
TRBV29-1,few,TRBJ2-3,TRBD2,CSVGTSGVSTDTQYF,TGCAGCGTTGGGACTAGCGGGGTTAGCACAGATACGCAGTATTTT
TRBV5-5,-,TRBJ1-2,-,CASSSVGGVNYGYTF,TGTGCCAGCAGCTCGGTGGGGGGGGTAAACTATGGCTACACCTTC
TRBV30,many,TRBJ1-5,-,CAWSLAREPQHF,TGTGCCTGGAGTCTCGCCCGGGAGCCCCAGCATTTT
TRBV5-6,many,TRBJ2-1,-,CASSLVGEPYNEQFF,TGTGCCAGCAGCTTGGTAGGGGAACCCTACAATGAGCAGTTCTTC
TRBV29-1,few,TRBJ2-1,-,CSVVRRTRDNEQFF,TGCAGCGTTGTAAGGCGGACCCGTGACAATGAGCAGTTCTTC
TRBV6-2/TRBV6-3,many,TRBJ2-7,TRBD2,CASRLLAGVGSYEQYF,TGTGCCAGCAGATTACTAGCGGGAGTCGGGTCCTACGAGCAGTACTTC
TRBV7-6,many,TRBJ2-3,-,CASSFLTADTQYF,TGTGCCAGCAGCTTTCTTACCGCAGATACGCAGTATTTT
TRBV10-3,-,TRBJ2-2,-,CAISETGVDTEELFF,TGTGCCATCAGTGAGACGGGAGTAGACACCGAGGAGCTGTTTTTT
TRBV20-1,-,TRBJ1-5,-,CSAPDSHNQPQHF,TGCAGTGCCCCTGACAGCCACAATCAGCCCCAGCATTTT
TRBV9,many,TRBJ2-3,-,CASSVTIGSTDTQYF,TGTGCCAGCAGCGTGACCATAGGGAGCACAGATACGCAGTATTTT
TRBV5-1,-,TRBJ1-6,-,CASSSGRREMGSPLHF,TGCGCCAGCAGCTCCGGGCGGCGGGAGATGGGTTCACCCCTCCACTTT
TRBV6-1,few,TRBJ1-5,-,CASSEVRVSNQPQHF,TGTGCCAGCAGTGAAGTTCGAGTTAGCAATCAGCCCCAGCATTTT
TRBV6-1,few,TRBJ1-1,-,CASSRYREMNTEAFF,TGTGCCAGCAGCCGCTACAGGGAAATGAACACTGAAGCTTTCTTT
TRBV28,many,TRBJ2-3,TRBD2,CASSFPAGRLAGLTDTQYF,TGTGCCAGCAGTTTCCCCGCCGGACGACTAGCGGGACTCACAGATACGCAGTATTTT
TRBV5-1,-,TRBJ2-7,-,CASSLALGGSEQYF,TGCGCCAGCAGCTTGGCCTTAGGGGGATCCGAGCAGTACTTC
TRBV24-1,-,TRBJ1-5,-,CATRDKGNQPQHF,TGTGCCACCAGGGACAAAGGCAATCAGCCCCAGCATTTT
TRBV29-1,few,TRBJ2-1,-,CSVGPRGGDNNEQFF,TGCAGCGTTGGGCCCAGGGGGGGGGATAACAATGAGCAGTTCTTC
TRBV2,-,TRBJ2-5,TRBD2,CASSGTSGQHQETQYF,TGTGCCAGCAGCGGGACTAGCGGGCAACACCAAGAGACCCAGTACTTC
TRBV4-2,-,TRBJ2-7,-,CASSLGTSRLSDEQYF,TGTGCCAGCAGCCTGGGGACGAGTCGGTTAAGTGACGAGCAGTACTTC
TRBV12-5,-,TRBJ2-5,TRBD2,CASGPGGGFETQYF,TGTGCTAGTGGTCCCGGGGGAGGGTTCGAGACCCAGTACTTC
TRBV28,many,TRBJ2-7,-,CASSFRRGINYEQYF,TGTGCCAGCAGTTTCCGCAGGGGCATAAACTACGAGCAGTACTTC
TRBV18,many,TRBJ2-3,-,CASSPLRSTDTQYF,TGTGCCAGCTCACCACTGAGGAGCACAGATACGCAGTATTTT
TRBV12-5,few,TRBJ1-4,-,CASGGRLRGVEKLFF,TGTGCTAGTGGGGGACGACTCCGCGGGGTCGAAAAACTGTTTTTT
TRBV20-1,many,TRBJ2-7,-,CSASPGLNYEQYF,TGCAGTGCGAGCCCAGGGTTGAACTACGAGCAGTACTTC
TRBV2,many,TRBJ2-7,-,CASSEDGIGFQKQYF,TGTGCCAGCAGTGAAGATGGGATAGGCTTTCAGAAGCAGTACTTC
TRBV6-1,few,TRBJ1-1,-,CASKMGHLNTEAFF,TGTGCCAGCAAAATGGGACATTTGAACACTGAAGCTTTCTTT
TRBV5-4,-,TRBJ2-1,TRBD2,CASSLAGTSGAYNEQFF,TGTGCCAGCAGCTTGGCCGGGACTAGCGGAGCCTACAATGAGCAGTTCTTC
TRBV2,many,TRBJ1-4,TRBD1,CASSESGTGNEKLFF,TGTGCCAGCAGTGAATCCGGGACAGGGAATGAAAAACTGTTTTTT
TRBV14,-,TRBJ2-2,-,CASSQMGADGELFF,TGTGCCAGCAGCCAAATGGGGGCTGACGGGGAGCTGTTTTTT
TRBV28,many,TRBJ2-1,TRBD2,CASSQTSKVRNEQFF,TGTGCCAGCAGCCAGACTAGCAAGGTGAGAAATGAGCAGTTCTTC
TRBV11-3,many,TRBJ2-5,TRBD1,CASSFGQGQQETQYF,TGTGCCAGCAGCTTTGGACAGGGTCAACAAGAGACCCAGTACTTC
TRBV9,-,TRBJ2-7,TRBD2,CASSVGLAGGYNEQYF,TGTGCCAGCAGCGTAGGACTAGCGGGAGGGTACAATGAGCAGTACTTC
TRBV7-9,-,TRBJ1-3,-,CASSPTGDSGNTIYF,TGTGCCAGCAGCCCAACAGGCGACTCTGGAAACACCATATATTTT
TRBV12-3/TRBV12-4,few,TRBJ1-2,TRBD1,CASIPGGGINTF,TGTGCCAGCATCCCAGGGGGAGGGATCAACACCTTC
TRBV27,-,TRBJ1-5,-,CASSIRYGNQPQHF,TGTGCCAGCAGCATTAGGTACGGCAATCAGCCCCAGCATTTT
TRBV10-3,-,TRBJ1-1,-,CAISESFGDTEAFF,TGTGCCATCAGTGAGTCATTTGGAGACACTGAAGCTTTCTTT
TRBV20-1,few,TRBJ2-7,TRBD2,CSASALSLAGGPSEQYF,TGCAGTGCTAGTGCGTTGTCACTAGCGGGAGGGCCGAGCGAGCAGTACTTC
TRBV29-1,-,TRBJ2-1,TRBD2,CSVPSTSGPTYEQFF,TGCAGCGTTCCCAGTACTAGCGGGCCCACCTATGAGCAGTTCTTC